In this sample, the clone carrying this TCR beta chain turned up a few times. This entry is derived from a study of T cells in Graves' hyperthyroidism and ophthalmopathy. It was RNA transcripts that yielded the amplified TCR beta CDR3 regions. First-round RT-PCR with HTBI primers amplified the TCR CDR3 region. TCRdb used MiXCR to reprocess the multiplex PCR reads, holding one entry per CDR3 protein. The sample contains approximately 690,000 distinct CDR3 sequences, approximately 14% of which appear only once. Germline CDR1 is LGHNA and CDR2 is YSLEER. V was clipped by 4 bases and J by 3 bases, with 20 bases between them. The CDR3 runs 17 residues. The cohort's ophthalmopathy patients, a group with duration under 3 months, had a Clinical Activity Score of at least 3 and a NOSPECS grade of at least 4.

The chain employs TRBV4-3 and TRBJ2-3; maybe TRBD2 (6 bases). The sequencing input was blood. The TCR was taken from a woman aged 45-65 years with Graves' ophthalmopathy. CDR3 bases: TGCGCCAGCAGCCCCCGAGACGGGGGAGAATCGACAGATACGCAGTATTTT. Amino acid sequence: CASSPRDGGESTDTQYF.